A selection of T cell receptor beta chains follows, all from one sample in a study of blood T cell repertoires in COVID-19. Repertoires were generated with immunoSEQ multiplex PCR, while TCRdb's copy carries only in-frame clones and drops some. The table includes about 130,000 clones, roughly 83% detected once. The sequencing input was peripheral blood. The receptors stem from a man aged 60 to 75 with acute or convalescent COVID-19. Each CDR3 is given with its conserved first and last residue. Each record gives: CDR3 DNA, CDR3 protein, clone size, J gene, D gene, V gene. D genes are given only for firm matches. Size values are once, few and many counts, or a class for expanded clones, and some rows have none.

TGCGCCAGCACCAGAGGTAGGGGACAGGGTTCCCACAATGAGCAGTTCTTC CASTRGRGQGSHNEQFF NA TRBJ2-1 TRBD1 TRBV5-1
TGTGCCAGCAGGTCCGGGACAGGGGTGGCTGGCTACACCTTC CASRSGTGVAGYTF few TRBJ1-2 TRBD1 TRBV27
TGTGCCAGCAGTTACTCGGCAGGGTCCGACGAGCAGTACTTC CASSYSAGSDEQYF few TRBJ2-7 NA TRBV6-5
TGTGCCAGCAGCCAAGTGGGGGGGCTCCAGCCCCAGCATTTT CASSQVGGLQPQHF once TRBJ1-5 NA TRBV3-1/TRBV3-2
TGCGCCAGCAGCTTAGACCGCGCCGCAGGGGCAAAAGAGACCCAGTACTTC CASSLDRAAGAKETQYF once TRBJ2-5 NA TRBV5-1
TGCGCCAGCAGCACCGGACTCTACAATGAGCAGTTCTTC CASSTGLYNEQFF NA TRBJ2-1 NA TRBV5-1
TGTGCCAGCAGCCCGGTCCAAGGGGGCGGTTACATCACTGAAGCTTTCTTT CASSPVQGGGYITEAFF NA TRBJ1-1 TRBD1 TRBV11-3
TGTGCCAGCAGCTTAGATTCGACAGGGGAAGGCACTGAAGCTTTCTTT CASSLDSTGEGTEAFF NA TRBJ1-1 TRBD1 TRBV11-3
TGTGCCAGTATCACTGCGAGAACTGAAGCTTTCTTT CASITARTEAFF NA TRBJ1-1 NA TRBV19
TGTGCCACCAGTGATTCTCGCGGGGGGAACACCGGGGAGCTGTTTTTT CATSDSRGGNTGELFF NA TRBJ2-2 TRBD2 TRBV24-1
TGTGCCAGCAGCCCTCGAGGATTAGATAGCAATCAGCCCCAGCATTTT CASSPRGLDSNQPQHF NA TRBJ1-5 NA TRBV27
TGTGCCAGCAGACCACGACGGGAGTTCGAAGAGACCCAGTACTTC CASRPRREFEETQYF NA TRBJ2-5 NA TRBV28
TGTGCCAGCACCCCGACAGCCCCCCCAATAAACTATGGCTACACCTTC CASTPTAPPINYGYTF NA TRBJ1-2 NA TRBV27
TGTGCCAGCAGTTTTGGGACAGTGAACACCGGGGAGCTGTTTTTT CASSFGTVNTGELFF NA TRBJ2-2 TRBD1 TRBV27
TGTGCCAGCAGTGAAGGACTAGCGGGTAATAATGAGCAGTTCTTC CASSEGLAGNNEQFF NA TRBJ2-1 TRBD2 TRBV6-1
TGCAGCGTTGGTCAGGGGGCGGACGAGCAGTACTTC CSVGQGADEQYF NA TRBJ2-7 TRBD1 TRBV29-1
TGTGCCTGGGGGGCCCAAGGGGCAAACTCTGGAAACACCATATATTTT CAWGAQGANSGNTIYF NA TRBJ1-3 NA TRBV30
TGTGCCTCCTCGTTTCTTGCGGGTGATCGCTACACCTTC CASSFLAGDRYTF NA TRBJ1-2 NA TRBV19
TGTGCCAGCAGTCCCAGGCCGAGATCTGGAAACACCATATATTTT CASSPRPRSGNTIYF NA TRBJ1-3 NA TRBV27
TGTGCCAGCTCAGGGACAGTGAACACTGAAGCTTTCTTT CASSGTVNTEAFF NA TRBJ1-1 TRBD1 TRBV18
TGTGCCTGGAGTGCGGGACTCCCTGGGGCCAACGTCCTGACTTTC CAWSAGLPGANVLTF NA TRBJ2-6 NA TRBV30
TGTGCCAGTAACAGCGGGAGAACAGATACGCAGTATTTT CASNSGRTDTQYF NA TRBJ2-3 TRBD2 TRBV19
TGTGCCAGCAGTGGGGGGGGTTGGCTTGAAAAACTGTTTTTT CASSGGGWLEKLFF NA TRBJ1-4 NA TRBV6-1
TGCAGCGTTGAAGATCTGATAATAAGCGGAAGACTCCAAACGGAGACCCAGTACTTC CSVEDLIISGRLQTETQYF NA TRBJ2-5 NA TRBV29-1
TGTGCCAGCGCACACCGGGGGAGCAGGGATACGCAGTATTTT CASAHRGSRDTQYF once TRBJ2-3 NA TRBV3-1/TRBV3-2
TGTGCCAGCAGTGTTGACAGGGGTGGCATGAACACTGAAGCTTTCTTT CASSVDRGGMNTEAFF NA TRBJ1-1 TRBD1 TRBV6-1
TGTGCCACCAGCAGAGGCCCCCCTAATAGCAATCAGCCCCAGCATTTT CATSRGPPNSNQPQHF NA TRBJ1-5 NA TRBV15
TGTGCCAGCAGCCCCCGACTAGCGCCCTACGAGCAGTACTTC CASSPRLAPYEQYF NA TRBJ2-7 TRBD2 TRBV11-2
TGTGCCAGCAGCCAAGTTCCTAGGACAGTGGGCACTGAAGCTTTCTTT CASSQVPRTVGTEAFF few TRBJ1-1 NA TRBV3-1/TRBV3-2
TGTGCCAGCACCTTAACAGAAGACTATGGCTACACCTTC CASTLTEDYGYTF NA TRBJ1-2 NA TRBV6-5
TGTGCCACCAGCAGAGATCAAATGGGAGGGCCCAACGAGCAGTACTTC CATSRDQMGGPNEQYF NA TRBJ2-7 TRBD2 TRBV15
TGTGCCAGCTCGAAAAGCGGAAGCACAGATACGCAGTATTTT CASSKSGSTDTQYF once TRBJ2-3 NA TRBV18
TGTGCCAGCAGCGCCCTACAGGGGTTCCCCTCGGAACTGTTTTTT CASSALQGFPSELFF NA TRBJ1-4 TRBD1 TRBV9
TGTGCCAGCAGTTTAGGCGGCGATGAGCAGTTCTTC CASSLGGDEQFF NA TRBJ2-1 NA TRBV12-3/TRBV12-4
TGTGCCAGCAGTGAAACTAGCGGGGACACAGATACGCAGTATTTT CASSETSGDTDTQYF NA TRBJ2-3 TRBD2 TRBV6-1
TGTGCCAGCAGCAAGGGACAGGGGGGTTCACCCCTCCACTTT CASSKGQGGSPLHF NA TRBJ1-6 TRBD1 TRBV3-1/TRBV3-2
TGCGCCAGCAGCTTTAAACAGGGGGAGGTCACCGGGGAGCTGTTTTTT CASSFKQGEVTGELFF NA TRBJ2-2 TRBD1 TRBV5-1
TGTGCCACCAGTGACCCCTTAGGGGGCGCATTTCAGGGCTACACCTTC CATSDPLGGAFQGYTF once TRBJ1-2 TRBD1 TRBV24-1
TGTGCCAGCAGTCGGGGGACAGTTAGCAATCAGCCCCAGCATTTT CASSRGTVSNQPQHF NA TRBJ1-5 TRBD1 TRBV6-5
TGTGCCAGCAGCTTAGTCGGGGCACAGGGGAACTATGGCTACACCTTC CASSLVGAQGNYGYTF NA TRBJ1-2 TRBD1 TRBV11-2
TGTGCCAGCAGCATCTTCGGACTAGCGGGAGGGGCTTACAATGAGCAGTTCTTC CASSIFGLAGGAYNEQFF NA TRBJ2-1 TRBD2 TRBV5-6
TGTGCCAGCAGCTCCGGACTAGCGCCCAATGAGCAGTTCTTC CASSSGLAPNEQFF NA TRBJ2-1 TRBD2 TRBV11-2
TGTGCCAGCAGTTTCCGAACCCGACAGGGGGGGTGGCCCCAGCATTTT CASSFRTRQGGWPQHF NA TRBJ1-5 TRBD1 TRBV2
TGTGCCAGTAAGGCCAGGGTGTACAATGAGCAGTTCTTC CASKARVYNEQFF NA TRBJ2-1 NA TRBV19
TGCGCCAGCAGCCGGACAGGGCGGAACACTGAAGCTTTCTTT CASSRTGRNTEAFF few TRBJ1-1 TRBD1 TRBV10-1
TGCGCCAGCAGCATAGGACAGGGGGCTAGTGGCACTGAAGCTTTCTTT CASSIGQGASGTEAFF NA TRBJ1-1 TRBD1 TRBV5-1
TGTGCCAGCTCACCATGGGGTGACAGGGATAATGAAAAACTGTTTTTT CASSPWGDRDNEKLFF NA TRBJ1-4 TRBD1 TRBV18
TGTGCCAGCAGCAAAGATGGGACAGGGGGCACAGATACGCAGTATTTT CASSKDGTGGTDTQYF NA TRBJ2-3 NA TRBV21-1
TGCGCCAGCAGCCCCGTGGGCGGGAGAGGTACCGGGGAGCTGTTTTTT CASSPVGGRGTGELFF NA TRBJ2-2 TRBD2 TRBV5-1
TGTGCCAGCAGCCTAGGGACAGGGCAAGAGACCCAGTACTTC CASSLGTGQETQYF NA TRBJ2-5 TRBD1 TRBV7-9
TGTGCCAGCGGCCCCCTAGCGGGGGCCTACAATGAGCAGTTCTTC CASGPLAGAYNEQFF NA TRBJ2-1 TRBD2 TRBV6-5
TGCGCCAGCAGCTTAAAGGGGAAACCTAACTACAATGAGCAGTTCTTC CASSLKGKPNYNEQFF NA TRBJ2-1 NA TRBV5-1
TGTGCCACCAGCAGGGGGGAGGGGGAGAATCAGCCCCAGCATTTT CATSRGEGENQPQHF NA TRBJ1-5 NA TRBV15